This T cell receptor beta chain was identified in a study of shared clonotypes between healthy human individuals. The CDR3 covers 14 residues. The ends were cut back, 3 bases at V and 0 bases at J, with 8 bases in the middle. The germline V gene has CDR1 LNHNV and CDR2 YYDKDF (reference sequence). Assay used: immunoSEQ multiplex PCR; TCRdb lists only in-frame clones, some missing. The sample contains just under 350,000 clones, around 79% of which appear only once. The source of this sequence is a young man in good health. Sequencing input: memory CD4+ T cells sorted from blood. Subset described: CD45RA-negative fraction. J is TRBJ1-2 and V is TRBV15; tentative D call: TRBD1 (5 bases). Written as DNA, the CDR3 is TGTGCCACCAGCAGTAGGGGAGCTAACTATGGCTACACCTTC. Translating gives CATSSRGANYGYTF. Complete variable domain (other parts from reference TRBV15 and TRBJ1-2): DAMVIQNPRYQVTQFGKPVTLSCSQTLNHNVMYWYQQKSSQAPKLLFHYYDKDFNNEADTPDNFQSRRPNTSFCFLDIRSPGLGDTAMYLCATSSRGANYGYTFGSGTRLTVV.